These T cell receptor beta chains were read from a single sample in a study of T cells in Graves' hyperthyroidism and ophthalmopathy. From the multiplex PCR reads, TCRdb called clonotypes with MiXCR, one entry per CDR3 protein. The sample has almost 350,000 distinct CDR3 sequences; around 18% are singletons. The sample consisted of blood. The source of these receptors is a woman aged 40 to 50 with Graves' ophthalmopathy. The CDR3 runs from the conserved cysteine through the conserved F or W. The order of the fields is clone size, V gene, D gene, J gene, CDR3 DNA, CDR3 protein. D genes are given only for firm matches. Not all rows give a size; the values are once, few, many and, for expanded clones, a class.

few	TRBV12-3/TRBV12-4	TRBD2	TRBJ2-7	TGTGCCAGCAGTTCAAGCGGGAGGGCCCCGTCCTACGAGCAGTACTTC	CASSSSGRAPSYEQYF
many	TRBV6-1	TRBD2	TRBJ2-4	TGTGCCAGCAGGGATATAGCGGGAGGGAAGAACATTCAGTACTTC	CASRDIAGGKNIQYF
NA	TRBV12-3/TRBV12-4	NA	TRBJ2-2	TGTGCCAGCAGCCGACATGGCACCGGGGAGCTGTTTTTT	CASSRHGTGELFF
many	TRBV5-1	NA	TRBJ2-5	TGCGCCAGCAGCTTGAGGCCTATGGGGGGAGAGACCCAGTACTTC	CASSLRPMGGETQYF
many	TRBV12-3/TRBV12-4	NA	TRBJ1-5	TGTGCCAGCAGTTTAGGGCCGGGCAATCAGCCCCAGCATTTT	CASSLGPGNQPQHF
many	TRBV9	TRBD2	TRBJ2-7	TGTGCCAGCAGCGTAGAGAATAGCGGGAGATACGAGCAGTACTTC	CASSVENSGRYEQYF
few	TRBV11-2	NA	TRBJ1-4	TGTGCCAGCAGCTTCCCGTCAAAGGGAGTTGAAAAACTGTTTTTT	CASSFPSKGVEKLFF
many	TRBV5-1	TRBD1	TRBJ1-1	TGCGCCAGCAGCCCGGGGGCAGGGGGGAACACTGAAGCTTTCTTT	CASSPGAGGNTEAFF
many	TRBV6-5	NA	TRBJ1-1	TGTGCCAGCAGTTACGGGATGAACACTGAAGCTTTCTTT	CASSYGMNTEAFF
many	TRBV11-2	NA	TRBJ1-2	TGTGCCAGCGGAATCTTCGGACAGTACGCCTATGGCTACACCTTC	CASGIFGQYAYGYTF
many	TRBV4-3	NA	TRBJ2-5	TGCGCCAGCAGCCAACAGCTAGGGGGTGAGACCCAGTACTTC	CASSQQLGGETQYF
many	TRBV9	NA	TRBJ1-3	TGTGCCAGCAGCGTAGACCTCCGGCAGGGGTCCCAGGGCTCTGGAAACACCATATATTTT	CASSVDLRQGSQGSGNTIYF
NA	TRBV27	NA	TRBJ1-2	TGTGCCAGCAGTTCTCATACAGGGATGATTCGAGGCTATGGCTACACCTTC	CASSSHTGMIRGYGYTF
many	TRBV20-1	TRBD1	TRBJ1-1	TGCAGTGCCGACAATCCGGGACAGGGGAACACTGAAGCTTTCTTT	CSADNPGQGNTEAFF
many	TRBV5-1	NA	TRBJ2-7	TGCGCCAGCAGCTTGGCCGGAGGGACAGAGCAATTCTCCTACGAGCAGTACTTC	CASSLAGGTEQFSYEQYF
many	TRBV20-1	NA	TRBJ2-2	TGCAGTGCTAGAGCGAACACCGGGGAGCTGTTTTTT	CSARANTGELFF
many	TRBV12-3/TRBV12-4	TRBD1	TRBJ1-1	TGTGCCAGCAGTTTAACAACAGGGGGCACTGAAGCTTTCTTT	CASSLTTGGTEAFF
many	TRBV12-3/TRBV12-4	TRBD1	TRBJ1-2	TGTGCCAGCAGTCGACAGGGGGCTGGTGGCTACACCTTC	CASSRQGAGGYTF
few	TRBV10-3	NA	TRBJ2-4	TGTGCCATCAGTGTGGAGTTGGTCGAAAACATTCAGTACTTC	CAISVELVENIQYF
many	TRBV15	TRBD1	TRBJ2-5	TGTGCCACCAGCATTAACAGGGGATTGGAGACCCAGTACTTC	CATSINRGLETQYF
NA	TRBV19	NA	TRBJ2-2	TGTGCCAGTAGTCCAACCCCAGTCCTCCGGAGCGGGGAGCTGTTTTTT	CASSPTPVLRSGELFF
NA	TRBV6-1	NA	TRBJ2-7	TGTGCCAGCAGCGAAATAGACGAGCAGTACTTC	CASSEIDEQYF
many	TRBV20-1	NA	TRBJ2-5	TGCAGTGCTAGAGGATTCTTCCGAACCGCGGACCAAGAGACCCAGTACTTC	CSARGFFRTADQETQYF
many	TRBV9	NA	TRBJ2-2	TGTGCCAGCAGTCCCCTCTCCCTCTTAACCGGGGAGCTGTTTTTT	CASSPLSLLTGELFF
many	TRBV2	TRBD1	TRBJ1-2	TGTGCCACCGGACAGGGAAAAAGGAGATACTATGGCTACACCTTC	CATGQGKRRYYGYTF
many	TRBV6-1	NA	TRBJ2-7	TGTGCCAGCCGAAATCTGGGAAGGACTGTGACCTACGAGCAGTACTTC	CASRNLGRTVTYEQYF
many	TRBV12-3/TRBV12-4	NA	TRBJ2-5	TGTGCCAGCACCTCAAGACTAGAGGAGACCCAGTACTTC	CASTSRLEETQYF
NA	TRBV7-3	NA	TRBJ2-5	TGTGCCAGCAGCGACAGGGTTGGGGGGGCCCAGTACTTC	CASSDRVGGAQYF
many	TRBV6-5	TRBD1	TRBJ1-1	TGTGCCAGCAGTTACTCGACAGGGACTGAAGCTTTCTTT	CASSYSTGTEAFF
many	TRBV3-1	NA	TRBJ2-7	TGTGCCAGCAGCCTATTCGATGAAGAGCAGTACTTC	CASSLFDEEQYF
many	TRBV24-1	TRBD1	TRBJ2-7	TGTGCCACCAGTGATTCGGGACAGGGGGCCGACGAGCAGTACTTC	CATSDSGQGADEQYF
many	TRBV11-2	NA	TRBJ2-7	TGTGCCAGCAGCTTAGACGCAGGGCTAGGCTACGAGCAGTACTTC	CASSLDAGLGYEQYF
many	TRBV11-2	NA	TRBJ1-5	TGTGCCAGCAGCTTAAACAGGGAGGCTGAACATAGCAATCAGCCCCAGCATTTT	CASSLNREAEHSNQPQHF
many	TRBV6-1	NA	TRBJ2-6	TGTGCCAGCAGTGAGGGGGCTACTGGGGCCAACGTCCTGACTTTC	CASSEGATGANVLTF
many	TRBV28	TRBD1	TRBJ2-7	TGTGCCAGCAGTTTCAAGGGACAGGGGGCGACTTGGCAGTACTTC	CASSFKGQGATWQYF
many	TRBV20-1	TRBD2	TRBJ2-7	TGCAGTGCTCCCCTGACTAGCGGGAGGAATAGGGAGCAGTACTTC	CSAPLTSGRNREQYF
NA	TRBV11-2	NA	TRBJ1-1	TGTGCCAGCAGCTTAACGATCCGGGGACCCGAAGCTTTCTTT	CASSLTIRGPEAFF
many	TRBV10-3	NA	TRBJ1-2	TGTGCCATCTTAAATACAGTCGACCCACATGGCTACACCTTC	CAILNTVDPHGYTF
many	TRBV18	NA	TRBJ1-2	TGTGCCAGCTCACCAATAAGGTCCTATGGCTACACCTTC	CASSPIRSYGYTF
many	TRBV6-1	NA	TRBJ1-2	TGTGCCAGCAGTGTACAGATTTTTTATGGCTACACCTTC	CASSVQIFYGYTF
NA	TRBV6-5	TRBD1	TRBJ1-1	TGTGCCAGCAGTTACTTAGACAGGGTCACTGAAGCTTTCTTT	CASSYLDRVTEAFF
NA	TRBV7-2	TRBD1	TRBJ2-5	TGTGCCAGCACCTCAGGACAGGGGAAGGGAGAGACCCAGTACTTC	CASTSGQGKGETQYF
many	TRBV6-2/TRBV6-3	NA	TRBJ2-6	TGTGCCAGCAGCCCCGGTGGCTCTGGGGCCAACGTCCTGACTTTC	CASSPGGSGANVLTF